These 21 T cell receptor beta chains were all obtained from the same sample, sequenced in a study of blood T cells in healthy people across ages. Next came a second PCR, run for about 6 to 12 cycles, which used a sample-barcoded 5' primer along with a J-beta primer mix. Using its own MiXCR run on the 5' RACE reads, TCRdb lists one record per CDR3 protein. The top ten clones hold around 15% of a sample with 850,000 or so distinct CDR3 sequences, less than 35% of them seen once. The sequenced sample was blood. The receptors were gathered from a woman of 80 years or more in good health.

The chain couples TRBV24-1 to TRBJ2-2; D is unclear. The CDR3 sequence is 15 residues long. Trimming removed 1 base from V and 4 bases from J, with 9 bases in between. The germline CDR1 and CDR2 sequences are KGHDR and SFDVKD. This chain's CDR3 is CATSDFGSATGELFF. CDR3 DNA: TGTGCCACCAGTGATTTTGGCAGTGCCACCGGGGAGCTGTTTTTT.

In its sample, this clonotype was seen many times. The rearrangement joins TRBV3-1 to TRBJ2-7, with TRBD1 matching 11 bases. J was trimmed by 5 bases and V by 4 bases; bases with no gene match: 7. Germline V CDR1 and CDR2: LGHDT, YNNKEL (reference sequence). The CDR3 consists of 15 residues. The CDR3 DNA sequence: TGTGCCAGCAGCCCTTGGACAGGGGGCTATAACGAGCAGTACTTC. Translated: CASSPWTGGYNEQYF.

With regard to this clonotype: The junction shows a germline mismatch at one end, possibly a read error. The chain employs TRBV7-6 and TRBJ1-5; 8 bases are shared with TRBD1. The CDR3 is made up of 15 amino acids. Per the germline V gene, CDR1 is SGHVS and CDR2 is FNYEAQ. Here the CDR3 DNA reads TGTGCCGGCAGCTTAGCAGGGGGCAACAATCAGCCCCAGCATTTT. It specifies CAGSLAGGNNQPQHF.

At least ten counts were recorded for this clonotype. This chain links TRBV20-1 with TRBJ2-5; 9 bases fit TRBD1. CDR1 DFQATT and CDR2 SNEGSKA come from the germline V gene (reference sequence). Trimming removed 5 bases from V and 3 bases from J; junction bases left unmatched: 7. The length of the CDR3 is 14 residues. The CDR3 spells CSALDRGVEETQYF. DNA of the CDR3: TGCAGTGCTCTAGACAGGGGGGTAGAAGAGACCCAGTACTTC.

This clonotype was detected only a few times. This chain uses TRBV6-2 or TRBV6-3 with TRBJ1-6, with D maybe TRBD1 (6 bases). The germline V and J ends were trimmed by 6 bases and 7 bases, with 19 bases remaining between them. CDR1 and CDR2 from the germline V gene are MNHEY and SVGEGT. This CDR3 is built from 16 residues. CDR3 region: CASSSPQGIGNSPLHF. CDR3 DNA: TGTGCCAGCAGCTCGCCACAGGGAATCGGGAATTCACCCCTCCACTTT.

The chain joins TRBV18 to TRBJ1-6, with D possibly matching TRBD1 (5 bases). The V and J ends lost 2 bases and 10 bases respectively, with 15 bases between them. This CDR3 is built from 15 residues. CDR1 KGHSH and CDR2 LQKENI come from the germline V gene. The CDR3 sequence is CASSPWGGLDSPLHF. For the CDR3, the DNA is TGTGCCAGCTCACCATGGGGGGGTCTCGACTCACCCCTCCACTTT.

This clonotype has at least ten counts. The chain carries TRBV7-8 and TRBJ1-5, with a weak D call TRBD1 (5 bases). From germline, CDR1 is SGHVS and CDR2 FQNEAQ. This CDR3 comprises 15 residues. The V end was cut by 1 base, the J end by 9 bases, with 16 bases between. The CDR3 DNA reads TGTGCCAGCAGCTTAGTCTGGGACGGCTCGTGGCCCCAGCATTTT. Translation: CASSLVWDGSWPQHF.

This clonotype was detected many times. This chain joins TRBV2 and TRBJ2-7, with D tentatively TRBD1 (5 bases). Germline values: CDR1 SNHLY, CDR2 FYNNEI. Trimming cost V 2 bases and J 4 bases, with 15 bases left between them. The CDR3 loop spans 15 amino acids. CDR3 region: CASSEMQGVRYEQYF. DNA for the CDR3: TGTGCCAGCAGTGAAATGCAGGGTGTTCGATACGAGCAGTACTTC. Drawing the rest from reference TRBV2 and TRBJ2-7, the complete variable domain is EPEVTQTPSHQVTQMGQEVILRCVPISNHLYFYWYRQILGQKVEFLVSFYNNEISEKSEIFDDQFSVERPDGSNFTLKIRSTKLEDSAMYFCASSEMQGVRYEQYFGPGTRLTVT.

V and J are TRBV7-8 and TRBJ1-6; TRBD1 aligns across 7 bases. After removal of 8 bases from V and 5 bases from J, the junction contained 6 bases not matched to a gene. The CDR3 has 14 amino acids. The germline V gene encodes CDR1 SGHVS and CDR2 FQNEAQ. The CDR3 reads CASGRQGHNSPLHF. CDR3 bases: TGTGCCAGCGGCAGACAGGGCCATAATTCACCCCTCCACTTT. The whole variable domain, filled in from reference TRBV7-8 and TRBJ1-6, reads GAGVSQSPRYKVAKRGQDVALRCDPISGHVSLFWYQQALGQGPEFLTYFQNEAQLDKSGLPSDRFFAERPEGSVSTLKIQRTQQEDSAVYLCASGRQGHNSPLHFGNGTRLTVT.

V usage is TRBV6-1 and J usage is TRBJ1-5, with unresolved D. Trimming removed 6 bases from V and 5 bases from J, with 11 bases in between. The CDR3 sequence is 13 residues long. Germline V gene data show CDR1 as MNHNS and CDR2 as SASEGT. The CDR3 region has the DNA TGTGCCAGCAGCCCATTTCAGGATCAGCCCCAGCATTTT. Amino acids: CASSPFQDQPQHF.

Comment on this clonotype: Mismatch with germline at one junction end may stem from a read error. This chain links TRBV5-1 with TRBJ2-5; 9 bases line up with TRBD1. The CDR3 totals 16 residues. Germline CDR1 SGHRS, CDR2 YFSETQ. This chain's CDR3 is CTSSPRQGGQSETQYF. The CDR3 DNA is TGCACCAGCAGCCCCCGACAGGGGGGACAATCAGAGACCCAGTACTTC.

The rearrangement links TRBV5-1 to TRBJ2-3; TRBD1 matches 7 bases. Looked up from germline, CDR1 is SGHRS and CDR2 is YFSETQ. The ends lost 0 bases at V and 2 bases at J; junction bases unmatched: 12. The CDR3 runs to 18 residues. The CDR3 loop reads CASSLAVSRGSNTDTQYF. The CDR3 nucleotides read TGCGCCAGCAGCTTGGCGGTTAGCAGGGGGTCCAACACAGATACGCAGTATTTT.

This clonotype was seen ten or more times. CDR3 sequence reads: CASSQRGGANNEQFF. DNA of the CDR3: TGCGCCAGCAGCCAGAGGGGGGGAGCCAACAATGAGCAGTTCTTC. The V call is TRBV4-1, the J call TRBJ2-1; TRBD2 is a possible D gene (7 bases). CDR1 is MGHRA, CDR2 YSYEKL, per germline. V was pared by 3 bases and J by 5 bases, with 14 bases between. The CDR3 has 15 residues.

This clonotype showed up many times. The chain joins TRBV12-3 or TRBV12-4 to TRBJ1-2; 7 positions match TRBD1. Trimming at V came to 6 bases and at J to 8 bases, leaving 18 bases not matched to a gene. The CDR3 runs to 16 residues. CDR3 in amino acids: CASSPRQTGKGEGYTF. CDR3 nucleotide sequence: TGTGCCAGCAGCCCCCGCCAGACAGGGAAGGGAGAAGGCTACACCTTC.

This clonotype was seen at least ten times. This chain uses TRBV27 with TRBJ2-7, with D perhaps matching TRBD1 or TRBD2 (5 bases each). Germline-derived CDR1 and CDR2 are MNHEY and SMNVEV (reference sequence). The CDR3 runs to 15 residues. The germline V and J ends were trimmed by 5 bases and 6 bases, with 20 bases remaining between them. The CDR3 sequence: CASSPPGTAGGEQYF. The CDR3 DNA reads as TGTGCCAGCAGTCCCCCCGGGACGGCAGGCGGCGAGCAGTACTTC.

This clonotype was detected many times. V gene TRBV3-1 combines with J gene TRBJ2-5, with D possibly TRBD2 on 6 matching bases. The DNA end favors TRBJ2-7, so the J call may be wrong. Germline lookup yields CDR1 LGHDT and CDR2 YNNKEL (reference sequence). The CDR3 contains 13 residues. DNA for the CDR3: TGTGCCAGCAGCCAAGCGGAGGGCTTCGAGCAGTACTTC. It encodes CASSQAEGFEQYF.

This clonotype came up a few times. This rearrangement joins TRBV20-1 to TRBJ2-3; tentatively, D is TRBD2 (5 bases). The length of the CDR3 is 14 residues. V gave up 6 bases and J gave up 1 base, with 14 bases separating them. The germline gives CDR1 DFQATT, CDR2 SNEGSKA (reference sequence). CDR3 region: CSAVPSRRTDTQYF. CDR3 nucleotide sequence: TGCAGTGCCGTCCCTAGCAGACGCACAGATACGCAGTATTTT.

This clonotype was counted ten times or more. V usage is TRBV7-9 and J usage is TRBJ2-5; TRBD1 matches 8 bases. After removal of 4 bases from V and 2 bases from J, the junction contained 6 bases not matched to a gene. Germline CDR1 is SEHNR and CDR2 is FQNEAQ (reference sequence). The length of the CDR3 is 15 residues. The CDR3 DNA sequence: TGTGCCAGCAGCTCCGGACAGGGCCCACAAGAGACCCAGTACTTC. Encoded protein: CASSSGQGPQETQYF.

This clonotype was recorded at least ten times. V is TRBV27 and J is TRBJ2-3; D ambiguous. Germline V gives CDR1 MNHEY, CDR2 SMNVEV (reference sequence). CDR3 length: 13 residues. Trimming left V 2 bases short and J 6 bases short, with 9 bases between. CDR3: CASSLSGFDTQYF. CDR3 coding DNA: TGTGCCAGCAGTTTAAGTGGGTTTGATACGCAGTATTTT.

This clonotype was picked up a small number of times. The junction does not match germline at one end; this may be a read error. The chain is built from TRBV24-1 and TRBJ1-1, with D possibly being TRBD1 (6 bases). There are 14 residues in the CDR3. Germline-derived CDR1 and CDR2 are KGHDR and SFDVKD. This CDR3 is CAASSGGANTEAFF. CDR3 coding DNA: TGTGCCGCCAGCAGCGGGGGCGCGAACACTGAAGCTTTCTTT.

This clonotype was seen just once. A read error is possible here, since a much larger clone lies one base away. The rearrangement joins TRBV10-2 to TRBJ2-7, with D possibly being TRBD1 (5 bases). The CDR3 is 14 amino acids. V was shortened by 2 bases and J by 3 bases, with 11 bases between the two germline ends. Germline assignment: CDR1 WSHSY and CDR2 SAAADI. The CDR3 region is CASSEVQGCYEQYF. In nucleotides, the CDR3 is TGCGCCAGCAGTGAGGTGCAGGGCTGCTACGAGCAGTACTTC.